These T cell receptor beta chains were read from a single sample in a study of blood T cell repertoires in COVID-19. Data came from immunoSEQ multiplex PCR; TCRdb stores just in-frame clones and leaves some out. The sample contains about 260,000 clones, more than 70% of which appear only once. The sample comprised peripheral blood. These receptors were collected from a woman aged 45-65 years with acute or convalescent COVID-19. The CDR3 runs from the conserved cysteine through the conserved F or W. D genes are given only for firm matches. Only some rows state a clone size, as once, few, many or a class for expanded clones.

d_call	clone_size	v_call	j_call	cdr3_nt	cdr3_aa
TRBD1	.	TRBV25-1	TRBJ1-2	TGTGCCAGCAGGGCGACAGGGATTAACTATGGCTACACCTTC	CASRATGINYGYTF
TRBD1	.	TRBV15	TRBJ1-2	TGTGCCACCAGCAGACCAGGACAGGGGGCGAGTGGCTACACCTTC	CATSRPGQGASGYTF
TRBD2	.	TRBV7-6	TRBJ2-1	TGTGCCAGCAGCTTAGCGGGCGGGAGAGCCTACAATGAGCAGTTCTTC	CASSLAGGRAYNEQFF
.	.	TRBV2	TRBJ1-6	TGTGCCAGCAGTGGGGACGGGGGGGGCTCACCCCTCCACTTT	CASSGDGGGSPLHF
.	.	TRBV18	TRBJ1-4	TGTGCCAGCTCACCCCCAGGGGAAGCTAATGAAAAACTGTTTTTT	CASSPPGEANEKLFF
.	once	TRBV10-3	TRBJ2-3	TGTGCCATCGGCCTTGGGGGAGGAGATACGCAGTATTTT	CAIGLGGGDTQYF
.	few	TRBV5-4	TRBJ2-1	TGTGCCAGCAGCTTGTTACTCAGGGTGAATGAGCAGTTCTTC	CASSLLLRVNEQFF
.	.	TRBV7-8	TRBJ2-2	TGTGCCAGCACTCGTAAGGGGATATTGAACACCGGGGAGCTGTTTTTT	CASTRKGILNTGELFF
.	once	TRBV6-4	TRBJ1-1	TGTGCCAGCAGCGGACAGAACACTGAAGCTTTCTTT	CASSGQNTEAFF
.	.	TRBV7-5	TRBJ2-1	TGTGCCAGAAGCTCCTTTAGGAATCCGACTAGCATCGGCAATGAGCAGTTCTTC	CARSSFRNPTSIGNEQFF
TRBD2	.	TRBV5-5	TRBJ2-1	TGTGCCAGCAGCTCCGGGACTAGCGGGAGGGGAACCTACAATGAGCAGTTCTTC	CASSSGTSGRGTYNEQFF
.	.	TRBV28	TRBJ2-4	TGTGCCAGCAGTTTATTCCAGGGGAAAAACATTCAGTACTTC	CASSLFQGKNIQYF
.	.	TRBV27	TRBJ2-7	TGTGCCAGCAGTTTAGGGTCAGGCTCCTACGAGCAGTACTTC	CASSLGSGSYEQYF
.	once	TRBV5-1	TRBJ2-3	TGCGCCAGCAGCTTGGCCCTCCAAGCCACAGATACGCAGTATTTT	CASSLALQATDTQYF
TRBD1	.	TRBV2	TRBJ1-2	TGTGCCAGCAGTTCAGACAGGGGTGTAGGCTACACCTTC	CASSSDRGVGYTF
.	.	TRBV6-2/TRBV6-3	TRBJ1-1	TGTGCCAGCAGTTTCCAGGGCGATAACACTGAAGCTTTCTTT	CASSFQGDNTEAFF
TRBD1	few	TRBV6-5	TRBJ2-7	TGTGCCAGCAGCCGCCGGGACAGGGGCTACGAGCAGTACTTC	CASSRRDRGYEQYF
.	.	TRBV4-3	TRBJ1-2	TGCGCCAGCAGCCCTAGGTTCTCGGACTTGGATCGGGGCTACACCTTC	CASSPRFSDLDRGYTF
TRBD2	.	TRBV30	TRBJ2-3	TGTGCCTGGAGTGGGACTAGCGGCACAGATACGCAGTATTTT	CAWSGTSGTDTQYF
TRBD1	.	TRBV27	TRBJ1-4	TGTGCCAGCAGTTCGCTGACAGGGATGGTTACTAATGAAAAACTGTTTTTT	CASSSLTGMVTNEKLFF
TRBD2	.	TRBV9	TRBJ2-1	TGTGCCAGCAGCCGTAGCGGGAGGGCCCTCAATGAGCAGTTCTTC	CASSRSGRALNEQFF
TRBD1	.	TRBV7-2	TRBJ1-2	TGTGCCAGCAGCTTTGGAGGGGCAGGGGGCGCCTATGGCTACACCTTC	CASSFGGAGGAYGYTF
.	.	TRBV27	TRBJ1-3	TGTGCCAGCAGTCGGGGGGGGAACTCTGGAAACACCATATATTTT	CASSRGGNSGNTIYF
.	.	TRBV19	TRBJ1-2	TGTGCCAGTAGTATAGATGGGTCGGGGTTTGGCGGCTACACCTTC	CASSIDGSGFGGYTF
TRBD1	.	TRBV3-1/TRBV3-2	TRBJ1-1	TGTGCCAGCAGCCAAGATTTCAACAGGGGGCGGGACACTGAAGCTTTCTTT	CASSQDFNRGRDTEAFF
.	.	TRBV5-1	TRBJ1-1	TGCGCCAGCAGCTTGGGGGCAGGGAACACTGAAGCTTTCTTT	CASSLGAGNTEAFF
.	.	TRBV27	TRBJ2-1	TGTGCCAGCAGTTTGAGTCGAGATAACTTCATCAATGAGCAGTTCTTC	CASSLSRDNFINEQFF
.	.	TRBV21-1	TRBJ2-7	TGTGCCAGCAGCCGGGACAGGGGGCCCAAAAGCCCGCCGAGCTACGAGCAGTACTTC	CASSRDRGPKSPPSYEQYF
TRBD2	.	TRBV4-2	TRBJ2-7	TGTGCCAGCAGCCAAGAATCTAGCGGGAACTTCTACGAGCAGTACTTC	CASSQESSGNFYEQYF
TRBD2	.	TRBV15	TRBJ2-2	TGTGCCACCAGCAGGGGACTAACACTCAACACCGGGGAGCTGTTTTTT	CATSRGLTLNTGELFF
.	.	TRBV24-1	TRBJ2-7	TGTGCCACCAGTGCGGGTAGCGGCCACGGGGAGCAGTACTTC	CATSAGSGHGEQYF
.	.	TRBV9	TRBJ2-1	TGTGCCAGCAGCGTAGGCCAGGGTTTGTTCACCTACAATGAGCAGTTCTTC	CASSVGQGLFTYNEQFF
TRBD2	.	TRBV9	TRBJ2-3	TGTGCCAGCAGCGCACTTAGCGGGAGGGCCGCGGATACGCAGTATTTT	CASSALSGRAADTQYF
TRBD2	.	TRBV7-3	TRBJ2-3	TGTGCCAGCAGCCCAGGGACTAGCGGGAGTCTGGATACGCAGTATTTT	CASSPGTSGSLDTQYF
TRBD1	once	TRBV5-1	TRBJ1-4	TGCGCCAGCAGCAAGGACAGGCCGAGGGAAAAACTGTTTTTT	CASSKDRPREKLFF
TRBD1	.	TRBV2	TRBJ2-1	TGTGCCAGCAGTTGGGACAGGCTCAGCGACAATGAGCAGTTCTTC	CASSWDRLSDNEQFF
TRBD1	.	TRBV19	TRBJ1-1	TGTGCCAGTAGTCTACAGGGACAGATGAACACTGAAGCTTTCTTT	CASSLQGQMNTEAFF
TRBD1	.	TRBV28	TRBJ2-5	TGTGCCAGCAGGCGGACAGGGGGCGGGAAGACCCAGTACTTC	CASRRTGGGKTQYF
.	.	TRBV7-7	TRBJ2-5	TGTGCTAGCAGTGGGAGGCTAGCAGAGACCCAGTACTTC	CASSGRLAETQYF
.	once	TRBV2	TRBJ1-4	TGTGCCAGCTCGCAGGGTGCCTTGGAAAAACTGTTTTTT	CASSQGALEKLFF
TRBD2	.	TRBV13	TRBJ2-7	TGTGCCAGCAGTCCCAAACTAGCGGGAGGGCCCTACGAGCAGTACTTC	CASSPKLAGGPYEQYF